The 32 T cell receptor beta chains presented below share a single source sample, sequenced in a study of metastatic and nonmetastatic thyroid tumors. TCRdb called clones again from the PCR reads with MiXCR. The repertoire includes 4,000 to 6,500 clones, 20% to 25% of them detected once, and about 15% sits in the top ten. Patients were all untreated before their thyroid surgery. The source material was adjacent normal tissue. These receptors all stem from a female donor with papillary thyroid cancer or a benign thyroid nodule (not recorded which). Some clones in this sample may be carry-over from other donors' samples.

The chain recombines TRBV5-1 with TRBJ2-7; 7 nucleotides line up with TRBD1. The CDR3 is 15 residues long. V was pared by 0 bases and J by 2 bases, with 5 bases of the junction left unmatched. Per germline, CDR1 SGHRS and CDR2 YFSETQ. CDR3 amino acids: CASSLARTGTYEQYF. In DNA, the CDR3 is TGCGCCAGCAGCTTGGCCAGGACAGGTACCTACGAGCAGTACTTC.

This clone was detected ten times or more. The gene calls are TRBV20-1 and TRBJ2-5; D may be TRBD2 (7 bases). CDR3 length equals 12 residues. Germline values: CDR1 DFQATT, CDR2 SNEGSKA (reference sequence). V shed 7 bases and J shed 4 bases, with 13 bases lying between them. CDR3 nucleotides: TGCAGTGTCGGGGGGCAGGGAGAGACCCAGTACTTC. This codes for CSVGGQGETQYF.

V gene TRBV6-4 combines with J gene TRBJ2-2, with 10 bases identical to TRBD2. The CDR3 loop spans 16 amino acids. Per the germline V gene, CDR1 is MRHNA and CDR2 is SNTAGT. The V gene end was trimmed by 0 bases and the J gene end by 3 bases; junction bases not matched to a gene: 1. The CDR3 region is CASSDSGTSDTGELFF. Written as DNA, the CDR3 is TGTGCCAGCAGTGACTCGGGGACTAGCGACACCGGGGAGCTGTTTTTT.

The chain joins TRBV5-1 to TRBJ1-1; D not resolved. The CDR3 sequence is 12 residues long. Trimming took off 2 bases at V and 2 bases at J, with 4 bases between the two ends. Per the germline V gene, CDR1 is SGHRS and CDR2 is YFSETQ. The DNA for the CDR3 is TGCGCCAGCAGCTTAGACAACACTGAAGCTTTCTTT. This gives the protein CASSLDNTEAFF.

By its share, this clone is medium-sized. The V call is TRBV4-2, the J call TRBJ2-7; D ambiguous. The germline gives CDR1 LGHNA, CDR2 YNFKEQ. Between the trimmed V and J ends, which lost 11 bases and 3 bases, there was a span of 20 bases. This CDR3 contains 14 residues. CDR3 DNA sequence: TGTGCCCTCACTCACGCCCGAGTCCACTACGAGCAGTACTTC. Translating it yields CALTHARVHYEQYF.

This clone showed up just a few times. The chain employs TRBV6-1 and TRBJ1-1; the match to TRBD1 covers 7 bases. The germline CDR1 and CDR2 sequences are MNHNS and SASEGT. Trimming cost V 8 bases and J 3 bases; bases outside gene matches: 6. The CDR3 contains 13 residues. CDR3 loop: CASLGDRDTEAFF. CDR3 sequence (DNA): TGTGCCAGCTTAGGGGACAGAGACACTGAAGCTTTCTTT.

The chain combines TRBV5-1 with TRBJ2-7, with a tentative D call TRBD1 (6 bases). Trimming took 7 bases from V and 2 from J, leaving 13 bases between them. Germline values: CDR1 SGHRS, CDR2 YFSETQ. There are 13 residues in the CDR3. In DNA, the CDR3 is TGCGCCAGCCGACGACAGGAAACCTACGAGCAGTACTTC. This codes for CASRRQETYEQYF.

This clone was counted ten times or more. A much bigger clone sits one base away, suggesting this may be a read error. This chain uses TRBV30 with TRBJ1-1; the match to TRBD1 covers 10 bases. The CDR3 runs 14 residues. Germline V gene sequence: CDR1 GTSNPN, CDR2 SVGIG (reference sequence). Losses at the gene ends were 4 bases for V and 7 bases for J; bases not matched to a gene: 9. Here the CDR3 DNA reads TGTGCCTGGATCATAGGACAGGGGGTTGGTGAAGCTTTCTTT. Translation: CAWIIGQGVGEAFF.

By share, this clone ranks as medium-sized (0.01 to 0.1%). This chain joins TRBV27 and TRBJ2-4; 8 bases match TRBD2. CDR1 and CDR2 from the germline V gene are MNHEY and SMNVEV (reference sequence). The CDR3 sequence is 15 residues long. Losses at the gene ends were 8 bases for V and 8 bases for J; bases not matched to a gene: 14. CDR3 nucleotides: TGTGCCAGCCGTCGAAGCGGGAGTTGGGTAGACATTCAGTACTTC. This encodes CASRRSGSWVDIQYF.

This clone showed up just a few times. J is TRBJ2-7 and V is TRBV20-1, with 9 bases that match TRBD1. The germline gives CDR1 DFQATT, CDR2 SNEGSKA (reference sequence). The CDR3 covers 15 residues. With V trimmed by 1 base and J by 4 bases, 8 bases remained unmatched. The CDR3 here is CSARGEQGAWYEQYF. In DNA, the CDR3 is TGCAGTGCTAGAGGGGAACAGGGGGCATGGTACGAGCAGTACTTC.

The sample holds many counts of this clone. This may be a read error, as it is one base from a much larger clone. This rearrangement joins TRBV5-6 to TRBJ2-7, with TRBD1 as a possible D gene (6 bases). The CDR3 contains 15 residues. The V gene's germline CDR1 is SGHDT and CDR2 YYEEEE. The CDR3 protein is CASSLSGGGFREQDF. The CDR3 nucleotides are TGTGCCAGCAGCTTGTCTGGGGGCGGATTCCGCGAGCAGGACTTC. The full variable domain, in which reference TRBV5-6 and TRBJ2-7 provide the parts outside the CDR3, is DAGVTQSPTHLIKTRGQQVTLRCSPKSGHDTVSWYQQALGQGPQFIFQYYEEEERQRGNFPDRFSGHQFPNYSSELNVNALLLGDSALYLCASSLSGGGFREQDFGPGTRLTVT.

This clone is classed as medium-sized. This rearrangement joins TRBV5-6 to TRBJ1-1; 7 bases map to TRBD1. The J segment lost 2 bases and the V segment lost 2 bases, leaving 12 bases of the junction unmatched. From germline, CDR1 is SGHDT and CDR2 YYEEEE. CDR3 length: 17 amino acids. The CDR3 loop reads CASSFMGQRTKNTEAFF. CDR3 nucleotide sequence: TGTGCCAGCAGCTTTATGGGACAGAGGACTAAAAACACTGAAGCTTTCTTT.

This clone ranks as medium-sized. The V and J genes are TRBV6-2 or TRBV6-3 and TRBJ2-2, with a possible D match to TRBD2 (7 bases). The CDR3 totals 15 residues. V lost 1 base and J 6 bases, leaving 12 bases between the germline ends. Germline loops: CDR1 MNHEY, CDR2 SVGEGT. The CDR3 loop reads CASSYWRGGAGELFF. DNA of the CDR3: TGTGCCAGCAGTTACTGGAGAGGGGGGGCCGGGGAGCTGTTTTTT.

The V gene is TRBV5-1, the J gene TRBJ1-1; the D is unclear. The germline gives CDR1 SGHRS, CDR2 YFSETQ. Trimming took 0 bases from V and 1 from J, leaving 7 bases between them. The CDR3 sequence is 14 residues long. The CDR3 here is CASSLEVGNTEAFF. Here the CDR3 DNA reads TGCGCCAGCAGCTTGGAGGTAGGGAACACTGAAGCTTTCTTT. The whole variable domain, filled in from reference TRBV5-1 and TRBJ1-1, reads KAGVTQTPRYLIKTRGQQVTLSCSPISGHRSVSWYQQTPGQGLQFLFEYFSETQRNKGNFPGRFSGRQFSNSRSEMNVSTLELGDSALYLCASSLEVGNTEAFFGQGTRLTVV.

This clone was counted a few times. This CDR3 is CASRLAGTDTQYF. Here the CDR3 DNA reads TGTGCCAGCAGACTAGCGGGGACAGATACGCAGTATTTT. The chain joins TRBV12-3 or TRBV12-4 to TRBJ2-3, with 10 nucleotides matching TRBD2. The CDR3 length is 13 residues. V dropped 6 bases and J dropped 3; count of bases not matched to a gene: 0.

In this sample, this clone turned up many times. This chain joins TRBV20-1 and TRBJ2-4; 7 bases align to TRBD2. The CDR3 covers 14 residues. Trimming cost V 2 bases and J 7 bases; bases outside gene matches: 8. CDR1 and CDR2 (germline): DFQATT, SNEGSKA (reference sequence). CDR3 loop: CSARRLGEGNIQYF. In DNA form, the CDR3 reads TGCAGTGCTAGACGGCTGGGGGAGGGGAACATTCAGTACTTC.

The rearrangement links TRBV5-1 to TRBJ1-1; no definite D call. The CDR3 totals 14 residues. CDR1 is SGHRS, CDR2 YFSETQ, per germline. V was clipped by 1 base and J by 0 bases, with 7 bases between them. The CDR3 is CASSLWLMNTEAFF. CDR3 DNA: TGCGCCAGCAGCTTGTGGCTGATGAACACTGAAGCTTTCTTT.

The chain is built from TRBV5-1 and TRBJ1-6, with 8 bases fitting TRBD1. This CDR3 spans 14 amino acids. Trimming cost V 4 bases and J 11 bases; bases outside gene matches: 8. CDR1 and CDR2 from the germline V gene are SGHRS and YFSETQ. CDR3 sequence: CASSTGQGGAPLHF. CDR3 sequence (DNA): TGCGCCAGCAGCACCGGACAGGGAGGAGCACCCCTCCACTTT.

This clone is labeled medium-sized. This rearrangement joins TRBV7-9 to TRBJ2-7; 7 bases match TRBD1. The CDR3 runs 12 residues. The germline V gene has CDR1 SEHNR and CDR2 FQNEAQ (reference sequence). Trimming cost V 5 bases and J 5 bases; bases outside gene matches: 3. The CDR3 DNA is TGTGCCAGCAGCCTCGGGACAGACGAGCAGTACTTC. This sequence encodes CASSLGTDEQYF.

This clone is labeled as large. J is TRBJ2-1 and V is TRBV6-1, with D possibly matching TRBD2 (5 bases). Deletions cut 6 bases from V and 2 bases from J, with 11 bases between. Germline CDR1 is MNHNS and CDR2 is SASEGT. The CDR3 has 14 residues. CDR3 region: CASRTGSAYNEQFF. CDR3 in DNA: TGTGCCAGCAGAACGGGGTCGGCCTACAATGAGCAGTTCTTC.

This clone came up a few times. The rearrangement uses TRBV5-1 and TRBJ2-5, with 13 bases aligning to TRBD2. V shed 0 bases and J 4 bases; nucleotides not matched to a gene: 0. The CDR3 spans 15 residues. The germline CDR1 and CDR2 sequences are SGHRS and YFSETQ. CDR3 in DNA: TGCGCCAGCAGCTTGGGGACTAGCGGGGGAGAGACCCAGTACTTC. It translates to CASSLGTSGGETQYF.

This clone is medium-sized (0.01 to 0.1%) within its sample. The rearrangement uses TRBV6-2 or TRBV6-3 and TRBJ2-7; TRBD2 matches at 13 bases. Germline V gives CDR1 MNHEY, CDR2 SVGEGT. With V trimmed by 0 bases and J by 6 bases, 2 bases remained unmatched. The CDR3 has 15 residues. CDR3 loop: CASSYSGLAGVEQYF. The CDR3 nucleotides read TGTGCCAGCAGTTACTCTGGACTAGCGGGAGTCGAGCAGTACTTC.

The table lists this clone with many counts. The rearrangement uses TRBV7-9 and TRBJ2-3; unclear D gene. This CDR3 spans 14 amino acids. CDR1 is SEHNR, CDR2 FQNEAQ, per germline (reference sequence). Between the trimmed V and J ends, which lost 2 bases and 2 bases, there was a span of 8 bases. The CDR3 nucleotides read TGTGCCAGCAGCTTAATAGCTACCACAGATACGCAGTATTTT. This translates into CASSLIATTDTQYF.

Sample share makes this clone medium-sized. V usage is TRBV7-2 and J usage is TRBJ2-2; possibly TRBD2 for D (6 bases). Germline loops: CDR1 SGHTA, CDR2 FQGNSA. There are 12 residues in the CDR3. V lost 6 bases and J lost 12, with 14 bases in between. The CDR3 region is CASRSPGLQLFF. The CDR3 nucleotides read TGTGCCAGCAGAAGCCCGGGACTTCAGCTGTTTTTT.

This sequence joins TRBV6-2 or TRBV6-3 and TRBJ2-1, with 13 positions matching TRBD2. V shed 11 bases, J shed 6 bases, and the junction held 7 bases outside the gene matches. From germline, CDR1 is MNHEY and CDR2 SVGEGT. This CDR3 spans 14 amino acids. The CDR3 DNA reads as TGTGCCGGTCGGACTAGCGGGAGTGCCAATGAGCAGTTCTTC. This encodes CAGRTSGSANEQFF.

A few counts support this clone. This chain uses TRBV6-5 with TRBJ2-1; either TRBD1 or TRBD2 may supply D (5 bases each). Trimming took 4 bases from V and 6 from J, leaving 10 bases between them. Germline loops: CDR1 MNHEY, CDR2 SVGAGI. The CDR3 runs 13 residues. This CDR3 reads CASSFSGPNEQFF. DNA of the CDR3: TGTGCCAGCAGTTTCTCGGGGCCCAATGAGCAGTTCTTC.

CDR3 nucleotides: TGTGCCAGCAGCCCCCGGAGCATTTTGGACAGATCCAACGAAAAACTGTTTTTT. It specifies CASSPRSILDRSNEKLFF. V and J are TRBV11-2 and TRBJ1-4; D perhaps matches TRBD1 (6 bases). Germline V lookup: CDR1 SGHAT, CDR2 FQNNGV. The CDR3 loop spans 18 amino acids. V was clipped by 5 bases and J by 8 bases, with 27 bases between them.

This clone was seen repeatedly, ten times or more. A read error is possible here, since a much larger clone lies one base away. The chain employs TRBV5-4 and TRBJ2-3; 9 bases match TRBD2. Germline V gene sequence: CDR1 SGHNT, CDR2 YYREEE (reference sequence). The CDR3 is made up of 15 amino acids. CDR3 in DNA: TGTGCCGGCAGCCCCCCGGGACTAGCATTAGATACGCAGTATTTT. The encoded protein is CAGSPPGLALDTQYF.

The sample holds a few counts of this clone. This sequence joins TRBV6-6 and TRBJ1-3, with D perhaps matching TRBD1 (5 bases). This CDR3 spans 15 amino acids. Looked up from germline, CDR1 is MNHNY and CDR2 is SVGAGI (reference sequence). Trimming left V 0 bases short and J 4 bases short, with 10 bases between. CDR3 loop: CASSYSRQLGNTIYF. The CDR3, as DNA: TGTGCCAGCAGTTACTCCAGACAGCTAGGAAACACCATATATTTT.

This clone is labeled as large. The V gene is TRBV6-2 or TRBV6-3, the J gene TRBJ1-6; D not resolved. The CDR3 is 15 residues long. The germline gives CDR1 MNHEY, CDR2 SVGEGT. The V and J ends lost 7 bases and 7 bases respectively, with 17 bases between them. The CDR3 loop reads CASTKAGVGNSPLHF. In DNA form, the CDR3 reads TGTGCCAGCACCAAAGCGGGAGTTGGGAATTCACCCCTCCACTTT.

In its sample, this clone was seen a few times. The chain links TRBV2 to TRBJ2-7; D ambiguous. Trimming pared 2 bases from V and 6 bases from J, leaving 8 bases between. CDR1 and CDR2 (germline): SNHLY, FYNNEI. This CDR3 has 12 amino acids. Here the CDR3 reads CASSERLVEQYF. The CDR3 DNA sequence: TGTGCCAGCAGTGAAAGGTTGGTCGAGCAGTACTTC.

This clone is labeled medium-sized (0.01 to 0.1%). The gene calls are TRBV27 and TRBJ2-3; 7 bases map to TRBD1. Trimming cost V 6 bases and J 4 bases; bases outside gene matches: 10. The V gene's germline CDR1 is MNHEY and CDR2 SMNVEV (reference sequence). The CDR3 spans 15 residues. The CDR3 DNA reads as TGTGCCAGCAGCGTAGTCCGGCAGGGGGCAGATACGCAGTATTTT. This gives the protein CASSVVRQGADTQYF.